This T cell receptor (beta chain) was retrieved from a study of cytomegalovirus exposure and HLA in healthy donors. Overall study findings and caveats: Common viral pathogens were later found to be apparently linked to several of the most significant clusters.

The germline CDR1 and CDR2 sequences are SGHRS and YFSETQ. The CDR3 has 17 residues. The PCR used 60 Vbeta and 13 Jbeta primers. Clones were read by immunoSEQ multiplex PCR, and TCRdb kept only the in-frame ones, dropping some. Of approximately 93,000 clones detected, approximately 68% appear once; the ten largest clones hold about 5.5%. Regarding this clone: The target antigen is unknown. The junction shows a germline mismatch at one end, possibly a read error.

This sequence was found in a boy between 10 and 17 years old in good health and CMV-seropositive. Sequencing input: PBMCs. The chain employs TRBV5-1 and TRBJ1-4; D remains unclear. The CDR3 region is CASSLDQVGGRDEKPFF. The CDR3 DNA is TGCGCCAGCAGCTTGGATCAAGTAGGCGGTCGTGATGAAAAACCGTTTTTT.